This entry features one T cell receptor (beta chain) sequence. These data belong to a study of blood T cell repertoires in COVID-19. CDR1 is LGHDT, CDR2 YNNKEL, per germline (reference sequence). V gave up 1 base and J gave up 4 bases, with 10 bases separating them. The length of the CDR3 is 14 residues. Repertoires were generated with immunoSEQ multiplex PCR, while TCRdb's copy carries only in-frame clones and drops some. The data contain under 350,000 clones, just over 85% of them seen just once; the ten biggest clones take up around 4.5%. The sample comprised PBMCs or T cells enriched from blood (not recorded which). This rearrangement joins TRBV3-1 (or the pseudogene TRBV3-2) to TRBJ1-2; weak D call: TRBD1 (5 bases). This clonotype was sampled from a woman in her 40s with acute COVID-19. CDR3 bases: TGTGCCAGCAGCCAAGCGGCAGGGATCTATGGCTACACCTTC. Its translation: CASSQAAGIYGYTF.